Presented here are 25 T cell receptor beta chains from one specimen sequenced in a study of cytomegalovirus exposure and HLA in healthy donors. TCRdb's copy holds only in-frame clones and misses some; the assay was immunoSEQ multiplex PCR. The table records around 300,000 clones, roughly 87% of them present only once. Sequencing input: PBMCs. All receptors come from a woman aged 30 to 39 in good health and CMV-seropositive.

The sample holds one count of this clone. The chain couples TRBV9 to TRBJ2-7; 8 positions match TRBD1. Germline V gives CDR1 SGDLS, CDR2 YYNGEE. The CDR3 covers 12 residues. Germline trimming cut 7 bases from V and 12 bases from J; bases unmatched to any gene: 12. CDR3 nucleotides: TGTGCCAGCGGGGGTGGACAGGGCCCCTCGTACTTC. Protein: CASGGGQGPSYF.

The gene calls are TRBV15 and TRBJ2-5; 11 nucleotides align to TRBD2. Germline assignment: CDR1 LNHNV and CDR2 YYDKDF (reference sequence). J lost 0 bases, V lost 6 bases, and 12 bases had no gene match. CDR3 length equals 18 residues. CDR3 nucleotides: TGTGCCACCAGGGCCTCGGGGACTAGCGGTCCCAACCAAGAGACCCAGTACTTC. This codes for CATRASGTSGPNQETQYF.

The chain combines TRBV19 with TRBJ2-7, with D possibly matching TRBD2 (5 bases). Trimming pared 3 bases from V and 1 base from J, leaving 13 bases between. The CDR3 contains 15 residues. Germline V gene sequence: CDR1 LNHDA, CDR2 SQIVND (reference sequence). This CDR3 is CASSMGGLASYEQYF. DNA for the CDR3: TGTGCCAGTAGTATGGGCGGACTGGCATCCTACGAGCAGTACTTC.

The CDR3: CASSIAWAQAYEQYF. CDR3 bases: TGTGCCAGTTCTATAGCGTGGGCGCAAGCCTACGAGCAGTACTTC. This rearrangement joins TRBV27 to TRBJ2-7, with TRBD2 as a possible D gene (5 bases). The CDR3 is 15 residues long. From germline, CDR1 is MNHEY and CDR2 SMNVEV (reference sequence). Trimming cost V 9 bases and J 2 bases, with 20 bases left between them.

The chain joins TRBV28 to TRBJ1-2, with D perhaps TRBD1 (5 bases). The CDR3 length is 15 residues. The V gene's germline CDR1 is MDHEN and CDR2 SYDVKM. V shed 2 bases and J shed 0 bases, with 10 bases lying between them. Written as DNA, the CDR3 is TGTGCCAGCAGTTTAGAGGGGCCCCCTAACTATGGCTACACCTTC. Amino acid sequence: CASSLEGPPNYGYTF.

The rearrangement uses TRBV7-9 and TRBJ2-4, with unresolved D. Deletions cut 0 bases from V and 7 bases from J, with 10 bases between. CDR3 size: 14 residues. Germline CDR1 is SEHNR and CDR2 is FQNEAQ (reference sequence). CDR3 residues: CASSLASGSNIQYF. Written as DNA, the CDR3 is TGTGCCAGCAGCTTAGCGTCTGGCTCGAACATTCAGTACTTC.

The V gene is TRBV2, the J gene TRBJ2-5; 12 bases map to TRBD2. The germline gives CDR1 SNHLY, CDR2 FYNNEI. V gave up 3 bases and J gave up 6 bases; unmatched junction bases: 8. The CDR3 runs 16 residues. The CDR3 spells CASSEGLAGGRKTQYF. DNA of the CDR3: TGTGCCAGCAGTGAGGGCCTAGCGGGGGGGCGGAAGACCCAGTACTTC.

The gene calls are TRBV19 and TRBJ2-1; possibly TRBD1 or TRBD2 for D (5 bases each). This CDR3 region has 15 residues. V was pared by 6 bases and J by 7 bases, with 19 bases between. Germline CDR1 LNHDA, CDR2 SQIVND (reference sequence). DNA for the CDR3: TGTGCCAGTAGGATGACAGCGGCTACGGCTAATGAGCAGTTCTTC. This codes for CASRMTAATANEQFF.

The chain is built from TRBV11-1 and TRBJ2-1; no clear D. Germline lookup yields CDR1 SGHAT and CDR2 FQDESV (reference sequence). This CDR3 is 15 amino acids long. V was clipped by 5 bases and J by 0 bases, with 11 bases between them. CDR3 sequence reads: CASSQARFSYNEQFF. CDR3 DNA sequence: TGTGCCAGCAGCCAGGCCCGGTTCTCCTACAATGAGCAGTTCTTC.

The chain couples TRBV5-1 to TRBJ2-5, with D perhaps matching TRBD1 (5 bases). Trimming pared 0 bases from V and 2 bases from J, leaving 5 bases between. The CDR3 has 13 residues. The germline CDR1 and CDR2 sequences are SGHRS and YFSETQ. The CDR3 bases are TGCGCCAGCAGCTTGGGACAGCAAGAGACCCAGTACTTC. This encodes CASSLGQQETQYF.

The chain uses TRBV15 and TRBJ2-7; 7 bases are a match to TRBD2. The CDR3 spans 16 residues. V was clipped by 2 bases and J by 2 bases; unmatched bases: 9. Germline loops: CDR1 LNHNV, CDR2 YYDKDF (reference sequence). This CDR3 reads CATSRLLGEGTYEQYF. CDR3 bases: TGTGCCACCAGCAGACTTCTCGGGGAGGGGACCTACGAGCAGTACTTC.

The CDR3 loop reads CASSVGDRAEKLFF. The DNA for the CDR3 is TGTGCCAGCAGCGTAGGGGACAGGGCTGAAAAACTGTTTTTT. The chain links TRBV9 to TRBJ1-4; 9 bases agree with TRBD1. There are 14 residues in the CDR3. V dropped 0 bases and J dropped 7; count of bases not matched to a gene: 1. Germline values: CDR1 SGDLS, CDR2 YYNGEE.

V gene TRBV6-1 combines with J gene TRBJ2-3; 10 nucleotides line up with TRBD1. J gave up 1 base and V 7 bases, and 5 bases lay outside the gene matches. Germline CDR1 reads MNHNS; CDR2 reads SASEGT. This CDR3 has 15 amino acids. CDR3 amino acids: CASNVGTGGTDTQYF. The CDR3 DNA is TGTGCCAGCAATGTAGGGACAGGGGGCACAGATACGCAGTATTTT.

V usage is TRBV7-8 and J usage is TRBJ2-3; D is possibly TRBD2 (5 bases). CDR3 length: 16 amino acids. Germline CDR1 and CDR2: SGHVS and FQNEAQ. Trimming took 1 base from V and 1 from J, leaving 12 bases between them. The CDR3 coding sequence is TGTGCCAGCAGCTTAGAATGGGAGTTCCGCACAGATACGCAGTATTTT. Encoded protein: CASSLEWEFRTDTQYF.

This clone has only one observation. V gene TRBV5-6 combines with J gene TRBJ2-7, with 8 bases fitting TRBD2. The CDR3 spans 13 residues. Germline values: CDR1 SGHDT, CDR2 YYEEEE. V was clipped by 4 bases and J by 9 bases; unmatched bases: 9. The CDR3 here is CASSAGTRLGQYF. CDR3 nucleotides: TGTGCCAGCAGCGCCGGGACTAGATTGGGGCAGTACTTC.

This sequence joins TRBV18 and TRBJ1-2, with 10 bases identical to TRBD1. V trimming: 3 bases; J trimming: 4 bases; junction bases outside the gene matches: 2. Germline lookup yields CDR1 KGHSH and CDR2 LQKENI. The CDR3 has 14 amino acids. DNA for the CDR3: TGTGCCAGCTCACCGGACAGGGGGACCTATGGCTACACCTTC. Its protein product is CASSPDRGTYGYTF.

Here the CDR3 DNA reads TGCGCCAGCAGCCGGGGACTAGCGGAAATTACAGATACGCAGTATTTT. Residues: CASSRGLAEITDTQYF. The rearrangement links TRBV4-3 to TRBJ2-3, with TRBD2 matching 11 bases. The CDR3 contains 16 residues. Trimming removed 4 bases from V and 3 bases from J; junction bases left unmatched: 6. CDR1 is LGHNA and CDR2 is YSLEER in the germline V gene.

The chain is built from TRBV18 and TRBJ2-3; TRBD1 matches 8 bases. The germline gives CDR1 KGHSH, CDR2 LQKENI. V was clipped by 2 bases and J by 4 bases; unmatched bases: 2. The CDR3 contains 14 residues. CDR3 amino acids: CASSPGQGSDTQYF. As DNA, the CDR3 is TGTGCCAGCTCACCAGGACAGGGATCAGATACGCAGTATTTT.

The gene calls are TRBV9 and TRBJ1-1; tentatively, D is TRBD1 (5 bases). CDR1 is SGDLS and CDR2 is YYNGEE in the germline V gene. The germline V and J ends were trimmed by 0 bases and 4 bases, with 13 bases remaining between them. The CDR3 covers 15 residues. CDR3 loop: CASSVAGEIGTEAFF. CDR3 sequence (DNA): TGTGCCAGCAGCGTAGCGGGGGAAATAGGCACTGAAGCTTTCTTT.

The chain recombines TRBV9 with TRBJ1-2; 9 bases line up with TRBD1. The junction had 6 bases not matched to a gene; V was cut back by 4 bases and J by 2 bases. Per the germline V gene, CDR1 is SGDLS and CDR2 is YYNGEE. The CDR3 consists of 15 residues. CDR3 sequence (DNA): TGTGCCAGCAGCCCTCTCGGGACAGGGAACTATGGCTACACCTTC. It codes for CASSPLGTGNYGYTF.

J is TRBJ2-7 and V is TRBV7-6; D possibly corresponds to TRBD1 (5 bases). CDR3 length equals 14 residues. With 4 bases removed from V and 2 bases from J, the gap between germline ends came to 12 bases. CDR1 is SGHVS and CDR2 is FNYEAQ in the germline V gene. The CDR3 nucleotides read TGTGCCAGCAGCTCCACCGACAGTCCCTACGAGCAGTACTTC. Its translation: CASSSTDSPYEQYF.

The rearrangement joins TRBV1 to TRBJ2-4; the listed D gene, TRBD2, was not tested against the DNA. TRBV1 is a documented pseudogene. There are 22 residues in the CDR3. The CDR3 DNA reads TGCACCAGCCGCCCAAGGGGTGGGTGGACTAGCGGGAGAAGGAGGGCCAAAAACATTCAGTACTTC. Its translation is CTSRPRGGWTSGRRRAKNIQYF.

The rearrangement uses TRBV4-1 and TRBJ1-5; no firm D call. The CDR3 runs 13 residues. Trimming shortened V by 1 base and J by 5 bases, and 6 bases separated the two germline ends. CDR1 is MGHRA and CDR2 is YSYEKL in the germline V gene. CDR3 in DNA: TGCGCCAGCAGCCAAGTGGACGATCAGCCCCAGCATTTT. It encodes CASSQVDDQPQHF.

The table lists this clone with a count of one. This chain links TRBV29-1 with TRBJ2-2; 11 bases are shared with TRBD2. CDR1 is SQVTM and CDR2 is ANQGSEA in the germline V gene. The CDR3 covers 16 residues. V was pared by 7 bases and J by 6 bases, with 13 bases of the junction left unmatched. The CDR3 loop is CSARLAGKEVAGELFF. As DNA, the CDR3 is TGCAGCGCAAGACTAGCGGGAAAGGAAGTCGCCGGGGAGCTGTTTTTT.

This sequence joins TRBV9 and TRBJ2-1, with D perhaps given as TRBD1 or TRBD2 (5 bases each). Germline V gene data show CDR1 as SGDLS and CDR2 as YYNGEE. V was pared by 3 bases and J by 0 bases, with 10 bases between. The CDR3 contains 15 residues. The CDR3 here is CASSARDPSYNEQFF. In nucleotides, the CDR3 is TGTGCCAGCAGCGCCCGGGACCCCTCCTACAATGAGCAGTTCTTC.